The 4 T cell receptor beta chains given below trace back to one sample, sequenced in a study of early T cells in non-severe SARS-CoV-2 infection. TCRdb fed the 5' RACE reads into MiXCR, producing one record per CDR3 protein. The table includes roughly 75,000 distinct CDR3 sequences, less than 15% detected once. Sample: whole blood. The source is an adult who was a healthcare worker with PCR-confirmed SARS-CoV-2 infection or an uninfected control (not recorded which).

V is TRBV20-1 and J is TRBJ2-3, with TRBD2 matching 8 bases. This CDR3 spans 13 amino acids. Trimming removed 6 bases from V and 2 bases from J; junction bases left unmatched: 4. CDR1 and CDR2 (germline): DFQATT, SNEGSKA (reference sequence). CDR3 sequence reads: CSAQREITDTQYF. The CDR3 DNA reads as TGCAGTGCCCAGCGGGAGATCACAGATACGCAGTATTTT.

This clonotype occurred a few times. This chain connects TRBV29-1 to TRBJ2-7; no clear D gene. Trimming left V 0 bases short and J 7 bases short, with 7 bases between. The CDR3 covers 11 residues. Germline assignment: CDR1 SQVTM and CDR2 ANQGSEA. CDR3 bases: TGCAGCGTTGAAGATCTGGGGGAGCAGTACTTC. Translating it yields CSVEDLGEQYF.

This clonotype was counted many times. The rearrangement links TRBV12-3 or TRBV12-4 to TRBJ2-7; D may be TRBD1 (6 bases). V was shortened by 6 bases and J by 1 base, with 16 bases between the two germline ends. The CDR3 has 15 amino acids. The CDR3 DNA sequence: TGTGCCAGCAGGCGTACAGGGTCAGGATCCTACGAGCAGTACTTC. Protein sequence: CASRRTGSGSYEQYF.

This clonotype has at least ten counts. This chain connects TRBV3-1 to TRBJ2-2; D uncertain. The germline gives CDR1 LGHDT, CDR2 YNNKEL (reference sequence). Trimming removed 2 bases from V and 5 bases from J, with 9 bases in between. This CDR3 has 14 residues. This CDR3 reads CASSQWQKTGELFF. CDR3 bases: TGTGCCAGCAGCCAATGGCAGAAAACCGGGGAGCTGTTTTTT.